The next 28 T cell receptor beta chains were all read from a single sample in a study of immune heterogeneity within non-small cell lung tumors (dated by TCRdb to the late 2010s). For the TCR template, genomic DNA was extracted from bulk tumor tissue, and 600 ng of gDNA was amplified for each sample. During surgery, multiple biopsies were taken from each primary tumor, with sampling sites spaced as far apart as possible within the tumor mass. Patients in the study cohort, which was described as untreated, were newly diagnosed NSCLC cases going through curative surgery. Sequencing took place on a HiSeq X Ten. The TCR beta CDR3 region was amplified with a multiplex PCR system whose first round ran for approximately 11 cycles using 32 V-gene forward primers and 13 J-gene reverse primers. The public reads were quality trimmed at Q25 with fastp and then assembled into clones with MiXCR by TCRdb, keeping productive beta chains. Rows merge per CDR3 protein into single entries with the most common DNA and genes. Across this sample there are fewer than 13,000 distinct CDR3 sequences, with more than 25% seen only once. The ten largest account for about 8% of the sample.

Sequencing was performed on lung tumor tissue. Receptor source: a woman aged 55-69 years with non-small cell lung cancer.

Points on this clonotype: One end of the junction is discordant with germline, which a read error may explain. The chain joins TRBV7-2 to TRBJ2-6, with D possibly being TRBD2 (6 bases). CDR1 and CDR2 from the germline V gene are SGHTA and FQGNSA. The CDR3 spans 20 residues. The CDR3 DNA reads as TGTGCCTGCAGCTTAGCATCGGCAGGGAGGTCGGGGTCTGGGGCCAACGTCCTGACTTTC. Translated, it gives CACSLASAGRSGSGANVLTF.

Comment on this clonotype: One base away lies a much larger clone, so this may be a sequencing read error. CDR3 protein: CASSLGHGYTF. CDR3 nucleotides: TGTGCCAGCAGTTTGGGGCATGGCTACACCTTC. The rearrangement uses TRBV28 and TRBJ1-2; weak D call: TRBD1 (5 bases). Trimming removed 3 bases from V and 6 bases from J, with 5 bases in between. Germline V gene lookup returns CDR1 MDHEN and CDR2 SYDVKM. The CDR3 contains 11 residues.

By frequency in the sample, this clonotype is medium-sized. The chain carries TRBV19 and TRBJ2-7, with TRBD2 matching 7 bases. J lost 4 bases, V lost 4 bases, and 10 bases had no gene match. Per germline, CDR1 LNHDA and CDR2 SQIVND (reference sequence). The CDR3 runs to 15 residues. CDR3: CASSSLSGPRYEQYF. Here the CDR3 DNA reads TGTGCCAGTAGTAGTCTTAGCGGGCCCCGGTACGAGCAGTACTTC.

This clonotype showed up many times. V usage is TRBV28 and J usage is TRBJ2-2, with D perhaps matching TRBD1 (5 bases). CDR3 length equals 15 residues. Germline-derived CDR1 and CDR2 are MDHEN and SYDVKM. Trimming stripped 3 bases from V and 4 bases from J, with 12 bases between. In DNA form, the CDR3 reads TGTGCCAGCAGTTTCGGAGCAGGGCTCACCGGGGAGCTGTTTTTT. Translated, it gives CASSFGAGLTGELFF.

This clonotype was found many times. The V and J genes are TRBV20-1 and TRBJ2-1; 12 bases line up with TRBD1. The germline gives CDR1 DFQATT, CDR2 SNEGSKA (reference sequence). This CDR3 has 15 amino acids. Germline trimming cut 6 bases from V and 12 bases from J; bases unmatched to any gene: 15. The CDR3 loop is CSADPGQGAVLGQFF. CDR3 in DNA: TGCAGTGCAGATCCGGGACAGGGGGCAGTTCTGGGGCAGTTCTTC.

By proportion, this clonotype is medium-sized (0.01 to 0.1%). This chain links TRBV30 with TRBJ1-1; the D gene is possibly TRBD1 (6 bases). Trimming shortened V by 0 bases and J by 1 base, and 9 bases separated the two germline ends. Germline values: CDR1 GTSNPN, CDR2 SVGIG (reference sequence). The CDR3 length is 14 residues. In DNA form, the CDR3 reads TGTGCCTGGAGTGTGGGCAGGGGGAACACTGAAGCTTTCTTT. It codes for CAWSVGRGNTEAFF.

This clonotype turned up a few times. V and J are TRBV20-1 and TRBJ2-1, with 8 bases lining up with TRBD2. V lost 2 bases and J lost 7; bases outside the gene matches: 10. Germline V gene data show CDR1 as DFQATT and CDR2 as SNEGSKA (reference sequence). The length of the CDR3 is 15 residues. The CDR3 coding sequence is TGCAGTGCTAGATGGGATAGCGGGGTAAGAAATGAGCAGTTCTTC. Encoded protein: CSARWDSGVRNEQFF.

The chain couples TRBV7-2 to TRBJ2-7; D unresolved. The germline gives CDR1 SGHTA, CDR2 FQGNSA. The CDR3 contains 13 residues. The germline V and J ends were trimmed by 7 bases and 2 bases, with 12 bases remaining between them. The CDR3 protein is CASIRHRTYEQYF. CDR3 bases: TGTGCCAGCATCCGCCATAGGACCTACGAGCAGTACTTC.

This clonotype was found a few times. The gene calls are TRBV5-1 and TRBJ2-7, with D possibly TRBD1 on 6 matching bases. Trimming took 4 bases from V and 2 from J, leaving 10 bases between them. CDR3 size: 13 residues. Germline CDR1 reads SGHRS; CDR2 reads YFSETQ. The CDR3 loop is CASSKGQTYEQYF. The CDR3 coding sequence is TGCGCCAGCAGCAAGGGACAAACCTACGAGCAGTACTTC.

This clonotype is medium-sized. The chain is built from TRBV6-1 and TRBJ1-2, with D unclear. The V gene lost 6 bases and the J gene lost 3 bases, with 20 bases spanning the gap. This CDR3 is 16 amino acids long. From germline, CDR1 is MNHNS and CDR2 SASEGT. Here the CDR3 DNA reads TGTGCCAGCAGGGCCCACACAGCTCGAGGACACTATGGCTACACCTTC. Translating it yields CASRAHTARGHYGYTF.

The CDR3 nucleotides are TGCAGTGCTATGAGACTCGGTGTGGGAAATCAGCCCCAGCATTTT. Its protein product is CSAMRLGVGNQPQHF. The J gene is TRBJ1-5, the V gene TRBV20-1, with D unresolved. Deletions cut 4 bases from V and 4 bases from J, with 17 bases between. Germline CDR1 is DFQATT and CDR2 is SNEGSKA (reference sequence). CDR3 length equals 15 residues.

Within the sample, this clonotype is medium-sized (0.01 to 0.1%). The J gene is TRBJ2-7, the V gene TRBV6-1; TRBD1 is a possible D gene (6 bases). V was cut by 7 bases and J by 2 bases, with 18 bases left in between. CDR3 length equals 15 residues. Germline V gene data show CDR1 as MNHNS and CDR2 as SASEGT. CDR3 bases: TGTGCCAGCATCCAAAGGGCGGACAGACCCTACGAGCAGTACTTC. Amino acids: CASIQRADRPYEQYF.

The chain employs TRBV6-1 and TRBJ1-2, with D possibly being TRBD1 (6 bases). Trimming took 5 bases from V and 8 from J, leaving 15 bases between them. Germline lookup yields CDR1 MNHNS and CDR2 SASEGT. This CDR3 spans 13 amino acids. The DNA of the CDR3 is TGTGCCAGCAGTCAAGGGGGAAAGAGCGGCTACACCTTC. It translates to CASSQGGKSGYTF.

On this clonotype: A much larger clone differs from this one at a single base, so this may be a read error. The gene calls are TRBV15 and TRBJ1-2; tentatively, D is TRBD1 (6 bases). The V and J ends lost 0 bases and 5 bases respectively, with 22 bases between them. Germline V CDR1 and CDR2: LNHNV, YYDKDF (reference sequence). CDR3 length: 18 residues. Here the CDR3 DNA reads TGTGCCACCAGCAGAGATTATGTGGCAGGGGATCTTTGGTATGGCTACACCTTC. Protein sequence: CATSRDYVAGDLWYGYTF.

Details on this clonotype: A much larger clonotype is one base distant, so this may be a read error. The genes are TRBV30 and TRBJ1-1; 7 bases are a match to TRBD1. J gave up 11 bases and V 7 bases, and 13 bases lay outside the gene matches. The CDR3 is made up of 12 amino acids. CDR1 is GTSNPN and CDR2 is SVGIG in the germline V gene (reference sequence). As DNA, the CDR3 is TGTGCCTCGACCCAACAGGGGACCCTCGCTTTCTTT. It encodes CASTQQGTLAFF. Supplemented by reference TRBV30 and TRBJ1-1, the full variable domain reads SQTIHQWPATLVQPVGSPLSLECTVEGTSNPNLYWYRQAAGRGLQLLFYSVGIGQISSEVPQNLSASRPQDRQFILSSKKLLLSDSGFYLCASTQQGTLAFFGQGTRLTVV.

By sample share, this clonotype is medium-sized. The genes are TRBV7-2 and TRBJ2-3; 12 bases fit TRBD2. The length of the CDR3 is 17 residues. Germline-derived CDR1 and CDR2 are SGHTA and FQGNSA. V lost 6 bases and J lost 1; bases outside the gene matches: 8. The CDR3 bases are TGTGCCAGCAGAAGGACTAGCGGGGCCGGGGGCACAGATACGCAGTATTTT. Protein: CASRRTSGAGGTDTQYF.

By share, this clonotype ranks as medium-sized. The V call is TRBV3-1, the J call TRBJ2-7, with TRBD2 matching 14 bases. Germline V gene lookup returns CDR1 LGHDT and CDR2 YNNKEL (reference sequence). The ends lost 3 bases at V and 5 bases at J; junction bases unmatched: 3. The CDR3 totals 15 residues. Here the CDR3 DNA reads TGTGCCAGCAGCCACCCGGGACTAGCGGGAGACGAGCAGTACTTC. Protein product: CASSHPGLAGDEQYF.

This clonotype appeared many times. The chain recombines TRBV6-2 or TRBV6-3 with TRBJ2-5; either TRBD1 or TRBD2 may fit D (5 bases each). V dropped 1 base and J dropped 2 bases, with 20 bases sitting between them. Germline V CDR1 and CDR2: MNHEY, SVGEGT. The CDR3 extends over 18 amino acids. The CDR3 is CASSYYAVPGREQETQYF. The CDR3 DNA sequence: TGTGCCAGCAGTTACTATGCCGTACCGGGACGAGAACAAGAGACCCAGTACTTC.

At least ten counts were recorded for this clonotype. This rearrangement joins TRBV7-2 to TRBJ2-1; D gene uncertain. CDR1 and CDR2 from the germline V gene are SGHTA and FQGNSA. Trimming removed 5 bases at V and 8 bases at J, with 10 bases between. The CDR3 consists of 12 residues. The CDR3 reads CASSNLRHEQFF. The CDR3 nucleotides are TGTGCCAGCAGCAACCTCAGGCATGAGCAGTTCTTC.

By proportion, this clonotype is medium-sized. The J gene is TRBJ1-2, the V gene TRBV30, with a possible D match to TRBD1 (5 bases). This CDR3 is 13 amino acids long. Germline-derived CDR1 and CDR2 are GTSNPN and SVGIG (reference sequence). Trimming took 3 bases from V and 7 from J, leaving 15 bases between them. CDR3 residues: CAWRDRIRGGYTF. CDR3 bases: TGTGCCTGGAGGGACCGAATTAGGGGTGGCTACACCTTC.

On this clonotype itself: A read error is possible here, since a much larger clone lies one base away. The rearrangement links TRBV6-5 to TRBJ1-1; D ambiguous. Germline V gives CDR1 MNHEY, CDR2 SVGAGI. CDR3 length equals 14 residues. The CDR3 region is CASGYAGMNTEAFF. Written as DNA, the CDR3 is TGTGCCAGCGGTTACGCTGGGATGAACACTGAAGCTTTCTTT.

This clonotype was counted at least ten times. The chain carries TRBV15 and TRBJ2-3; TRBD1 matches at 8 bases. Trimming removed 5 bases from V and 3 bases from J; junction bases left unmatched: 7. Germline V gene lookup returns CDR1 LNHNV and CDR2 YYDKDF (reference sequence). This CDR3 has 15 residues. The CDR3 DNA is TGTGCCACCAGCGGGACAGGACCTTTTACAGATACGCAGTATTTT. It specifies CATSGTGPFTDTQYF. Supplemented by reference TRBV15 and TRBJ2-3, the full variable domain reads DAMVIQNPRYQVTQFGKPVTLSCSQTLNHNVMYWYQQKSSQAPKLLFHYYDKDFNNEADTPDNFQSRRPNTSFCFLDIRSPGLGDTAMYLCATSGTGPFTDTQYFGPGTRLTVL.

V is TRBV7-8 and J is TRBJ1-2, with a tentative D call TRBD1 (6 bases). The germline CDR1 and CDR2 sequences are SGHVS and FQNEAQ. Trimming shortened V by 1 base and J by 2 bases, and 8 bases separated the two germline ends. The CDR3 sequence is 14 residues long. For the CDR3, the DNA is TGTGCCAGCAGCTTAGGGACAGCAAACTATGGCTACACCTTC. Translated, it gives CASSLGTANYGYTF.

Comments on this clonotype: This may be a read error, as it is one base from a much larger clone. The chain carries TRBV6-1 and TRBJ2-7; maybe TRBD1 (6 bases). The CDR3 is 13 residues long. V lost 5 bases, J lost 6 bases, and 14 bases lay in between. Germline V gene data show CDR1 as MNHNS and CDR2 as SASEGT. CDR3 in DNA: TGTGCCAGCAGTTTATTATGGGGGCGCGAGCAGTACTTC. Translation gives CASSLLWGREQYF.

Points on this clonotype: A read error is possible here, since a much larger clone lies one base away. The chain links TRBV10-3 to TRBJ2-7, with 12 bases matching TRBD2. The CDR3 contains 13 residues. From germline, CDR1 is ENHRY and CDR2 SYGVKD. CDR3 sequence: CVISESGLAGTYF. The CDR3 nucleotides are TGTGTCATCAGTGAGTCAGGACTAGCGGGAACGTACTTC.

The V call is TRBV20-1, the J call TRBJ1-2; tentative D call: TRBD1 (6 bases). This CDR3 has 13 amino acids. The germline V and J ends were trimmed by 0 bases and 3 bases, with 8 bases remaining between them. Germline lookup yields CDR1 DFQATT and CDR2 SNEGSKA (reference sequence). The CDR3 spells CSARDPGDYGYTF. The CDR3 nucleotides read TGCAGTGCTAGAGATCCAGGGGACTATGGCTACACCTTC.

This clonotype was observed at least ten times. The chain links TRBV9 to TRBJ2-7, with D maybe TRBD2 (5 bases). The germline V gene encodes CDR1 SGDLS and CDR2 YYNGEE. CDR3 length: 16 residues. V was cut by 4 bases and J by 2 bases, with 19 bases left in between. The CDR3 protein is CASSTPPSGQTYEQYF. The DNA for the CDR3 is TGTGCCAGCAGCACCCCTCCCAGCGGCCAGACCTACGAGCAGTACTTC.

This clonotype was recorded a few times. With a much larger clone just one base away, this may be a read error. In DNA form, the CDR3 reads TGTGCCAGCAGTGATTACCGAGCGCAATGGACCAACTATGGCTACACCTTC. It encodes CASSDYRAQWTNYGYTF. The J gene is TRBJ1-2, the V gene TRBV25-1; D gene ambiguous. The CDR3 has 17 amino acids. The V end lost 3 bases, the J end lost 2 bases, and 19 bases lay between the germline ends. Germline-derived CDR1 and CDR2 are MGHDK and SYGVNS.